The 21 T cell receptor beta chains below all came from one sample that was sequenced in a study of sequential checkpoint blockade in melanoma. TCRdb's table, derived via immunoSEQ multiplex PCR, lists solely in-frame clones and lacks some. Counted here are about 21,000 clones, approximately 30% occurring once; the ten biggest clones make up 6.7%. The treatment denotes: randomized to nivolumab then ipilimumab (arm A) or the reverse (arm B). This material consisted of tumor tissue (inferred from file names), taken from a patient given nivolumab and ipilimumab in sequence. These TCRs come from a human donor with melanoma.

This clone occurred a few times. The chain carries TRBV28 and TRBJ1-1; 8 bases are a match to TRBD1. V was clipped by 2 bases and J by 1 base; unmatched bases: 0. Germline CDR1 is MDHEN and CDR2 is SYDVKM. The CDR3 contains 14 residues. CDR3 in amino acids: CASSLGTGNTEAFF. The CDR3 coding sequence is TGTGCCAGCAGTTTAGGGACAGGGAACACTGAAGCTTTCTTT. The full variable domain, its missing parts supplied by reference TRBV28 and TRBJ1-1, is DVKVTQSSRYLVKRTGEKVFLECVQDMDHENMFWYRQDPGLGLRLIYFSYDVKMKEKGDIPEGYSVSREKKERFSLILESASTNQTSMYLCASSLGTGNTEAFFGQGTRLTVV.

The rearrangement links TRBV29-1 to TRBJ2-7; TRBD1 matches 9 bases. The CDR3 runs 12 residues. J was trimmed by 5 bases and V by 7 bases; bases with no gene match: 6. The germline V gene has CDR1 SQVTM and CDR2 ANQGSEA. This chain's CDR3 is CSGGQGVNEQYF. The CDR3 DNA reads as TGCAGCGGGGGACAGGGCGTGAACGAGCAGTACTTC.

The chain combines TRBV15 with TRBJ1-2; 7 bases align to TRBD1. V dropped 2 bases and J dropped 7; count of bases not matched to a gene: 10. Germline loops: CDR1 LNHNV, CDR2 YYDKDF (reference sequence). The CDR3 covers 15 residues. In nucleotides, the CDR3 is TGTGCCACCAGCAGAACCCAGGGGGAACGTTCTGGCTACACCTTC. This encodes CATSRTQGERSGYTF.

The chain is built from TRBV28 and TRBJ1-6; D gene ambiguous. This CDR3 has 15 residues. CDR1 is MDHEN and CDR2 is SYDVKM in the germline V gene. V was cut by 10 bases and J by 0 bases, with 13 bases left in between. The DNA of the CDR3 is TGTGCCACTTCGGACGCCAGCTCCTATAATTCACCCCTCCACTTT. Its translation is CATSDASSYNSPLHF.

The table lists this clone with a few counts. The chain couples TRBV6-8 to TRBJ1-1; 7 bases line up with TRBD1. Per the germline V gene, CDR1 is MNHGY and CDR2 is SAAAGT. V dropped 8 bases and J dropped 0; count of bases not matched to a gene: 3. This CDR3 region has 13 residues. DNA for the CDR3: TGTGCCAGCCGGGGACAGATGAACACTGAAGCTTTCTTT. Its translation: CASRGQMNTEAFF.

This clone came up a few times. V usage is TRBV11-3 and J usage is TRBJ2-3, with TRBD2 matching over 7 bases. Germline V CDR1 and CDR2: SGHNT, YENEEA. This CDR3 is 14 amino acids long. The V segment lost 5 bases and the J segment 2 bases; nucleotides outside the gene matches: 4. The CDR3, as DNA: TGTGCCAGCAGCGGGGGACTACCCACAGATACGCAGTATTTT. Its protein is CASSGGLPTDTQYF.

The chain recombines TRBV28 with TRBJ2-5; tentative D call: TRBD1 (7 bases). V was clipped by 5 bases and J by 8 bases, with 21 bases between them. Germline V gene data show CDR1 as MDHEN and CDR2 as SYDVKM. The CDR3 contains 15 residues. The CDR3 bases are TGTGCCAGCAGTCCCTGGACAGGAGGGGCGGAAACCCAGTACTTC. Translated, it gives CASSPWTGGAETQYF. Variable domain in full (rest from reference TRBV28 and TRBJ2-5): DVKVTQSSRYLVKRTGEKVFLECVQDMDHENMFWYRQDPGLGLRLIYFSYDVKMKEKGDIPEGYSVSREKKERFSLILESASTNQTSMYLCASSPWTGGAETQYFGPGTRLLVL.

This clone was counted between two and nine times. The gene calls are TRBV19 and TRBJ1-2, with a tentative D call TRBD1 (5 bases). Germline CDR1 reads LNHDA; CDR2 reads SQIVND (reference sequence). Trimming shortened V by 6 bases and J by 2 bases, and 13 bases separated the two germline ends. The length of the CDR3 is 14 residues. The CDR3 DNA is TGTGCCAGTAGGCCAGGGAGACCCAACTATGGCTACACCTTC. This codes for CASRPGRPNYGYTF. Variable domain in full (rest from reference TRBV19 and TRBJ1-2): DGGITQSPKYLFRKEGQNVTLSCEQNLNHDAMYWYRQDPGQGLRLIYYSQIVNDFQKGDIAEGYSVSREKKESFPLTVTSAQKNPTAFYLCASRPGRPNYGYTFGSGTRLTVV.

V is TRBV28 and J is TRBJ1-4, with D hard to call. This CDR3 is built from 12 residues. Trimming left V 5 bases short and J 9 bases short, with 10 bases between. CDR1 and CDR2 from the germline V gene are MDHEN and SYDVKM. CDR3 protein: CASSPPGQKLFF. CDR3 sequence (DNA): TGTGCCAGCAGTCCCCCCGGCCAAAAACTGTTTTTT.

This clone was seen a handful of times. The chain uses TRBV11-3 and TRBJ1-5; 8 bases match TRBD1. The CDR3 has 15 amino acids. V shed 4 bases and J 4 bases; nucleotides not matched to a gene: 6. Germline V gene lookup returns CDR1 SGHNT and CDR2 YENEEA. Here the CDR3 reads CASSSGQGWNQPQHF. In DNA, the CDR3 is TGTGCCAGCAGCTCCGGACAGGGCTGGAATCAGCCCCAGCATTTT.

J is TRBJ2-2 and V is TRBV11-3; D is unclear. The V end lost 3 bases, the J end lost 3 bases, and 17 bases lay between the germline ends. The CDR3 extends over 17 amino acids. Germline CDR1 SGHNT, CDR2 YENEEA. As DNA, the CDR3 is TGTGCCAGCAGCTTTTCCGGCTTAGCTGACTACACCGGGGAGCTGTTTTTT. Translating gives CASSFSGLADYTGELFF.

Only a few counts were recorded for this clone. The chain is built from TRBV9 and TRBJ1-2, with 7 bases identical to TRBD1. The germline V gene encodes CDR1 SGDLS and CDR2 YYNGEE. This CDR3 comprises 13 residues. Trimming took 0 bases from V and 6 from J; bases not matched to a gene: 2. In DNA form, the CDR3 reads TGTGCCAGCAGCGTAGGACAGGGAAATGGCTACACCTTC. Residues: CASSVGQGNGYTF. Using reference TRBV9 and TRBJ1-2 for the parts outside the CDR3, the full variable domain is DSGVTQTPKHLITATGQRVTLRCSPRSGDLSVYWYQQSLDQGLQFLIQYYNGEERAKGNILERFSAQQFPDLHSELNLSSLELGDSALYFCASSVGQGNGYTFGSGTRLTVV.

This clone showed up many times. The V and J genes are TRBV4-1 and TRBJ2-7; D assignment may be TRBD1 or TRBD2 (5 bases each). The CDR3 is made up of 16 amino acids. Per the germline V gene, CDR1 is MGHRA and CDR2 is YSYEKL. Trimming left V 0 bases short and J 1 base short, with 13 bases between. The CDR3 DNA sequence: TGCGCCAGCAGCCAAGATATCGGGGACGGTTCCTACGAGCAGTACTTC. Translation: CASSQDIGDGSYEQYF.

This clone was seen more than once but under ten times. The CDR3 protein is CASSPQGLGQPQHF. The DNA of the CDR3 is TGTGCCAGTAGTCCACAGGGGTTGGGACAGCCCCAGCATTTT. The chain uses TRBV19 and TRBJ1-5; 7 bases are shared with TRBD1. Trimming at V came to 5 bases and at J to 7 bases, leaving 8 bases not matched to a gene. CDR3 size: 14 residues. From germline, CDR1 is LNHDA and CDR2 SQIVND (reference sequence).

This clone was counted at least ten times. The germline gene is not matched at one end of the junction; a read error may be the cause. This rearrangement joins TRBV4-1 to TRBJ2-7; TRBD1 is a possible D gene (5 bases). Germline CDR1 and CDR2: MGHRA and YSYEKL. The length of the CDR3 is 15 residues. The CDR3 bases are TGCGCCAGCAGTCAAGATTTGGACACCTCCTACGAGCAGTACTTC. Translated, it gives CASSQDLDTSYEQYF.

The CDR3 DNA reads TGCGCCAGCAGCCCAGGAACGGGGAACACTGAAGCTTTCTTT. It specifies CASSPGTGNTEAFF. The chain carries TRBV5-1 and TRBJ1-1; D is uncertain. The CDR3 is 14 amino acids. Trimming cost V 4 bases and J 1 base, with 11 bases left between them. The germline V gene encodes CDR1 SGHRS and CDR2 YFSETQ.

This clone was counted a few times. The rearrangement joins TRBV1 to TRBJ1-4; the table's D call TRBD1 went unverified against the DNA. TRBV1 is termed a pseudogene. The CDR3 consists of 15 residues. CDR3 bases: TGCGCCAGCAGCCAAGAGTTGAGGGGGCCGGGGAAACTGTTTTTT. Translated: CASSQELRGPGKLFF.

This chain connects TRBV18 to TRBJ1-1; a possible D gene is TRBD1 (5 bases). Trimming removed 0 bases from V and 4 bases from J, with 12 bases in between. This CDR3 is built from 15 residues. In germline, CDR1 is KGHSH, CDR2 LQKENI. This chain's CDR3 is CASSPPTSGSTEAFF. CDR3 DNA: TGTGCCAGCTCACCACCTACTTCAGGGAGCACTGAAGCTTTCTTT.

The chain recombines TRBV28 with TRBJ2-7; 8 positions match TRBD1. This CDR3 is 14 amino acids long. With V trimmed by 7 bases and J by 5 bases, 10 bases remained unmatched. Germline assignment: CDR1 MDHEN and CDR2 SYDVKM. The DNA of the CDR3 is TGTGCCAGCACCCAAAGGACAGGGAGCCACGAGCAGTACTTC. Translation gives CASTQRTGSHEQYF. Together with reference TRBV28 and TRBJ2-7, the CDR3 gives the full variable domain: DVKVTQSSRYLVKRTGEKVFLECVQDMDHENMFWYRQDPGLGLRLIYFSYDVKMKEKGDIPEGYSVSREKKERFSLILESASTNQTSMYLCASTQRTGSHEQYFGPGTRLTVT.

This clone has a handful of counts. The rearrangement joins TRBV29-1 to TRBJ2-7; no clear D. The CDR3 totals 14 residues. The germline gives CDR1 SQVTM, CDR2 ANQGSEA. V shed 5 bases and J shed 6 bases, with 20 bases lying between them. This CDR3 is CSVRLAAESVEQYF. The CDR3 nucleotides read TGCAGCGTTCGGTTGGCGGCCGAAAGCGTCGAGCAGTACTTC.

This clone was observed a handful of times. The V call is TRBV7-7, the J call TRBJ1-5; D is uncertain. V lost 3 bases to trimming and J lost 0 bases, with 9 bases between them. The CDR3 has 15 residues. Germline V gene data show CDR1 as SSHAT and CDR2 as FNYEAQ (reference sequence). CDR3 in DNA: TGTGCCAGCAGCTTGGACGGAATTAGCAATCAGCCCCAGCATTTT. Protein: CASSLDGISNQPQHF.